A selection of T cell receptor beta chains follows, all from one sample in a study of shared clonotypes between healthy human individuals. Using immunoSEQ multiplex PCR, the repertoire was profiled, and TCRdb retains in-frame clones only, with some absent. Found here are about 1 million clones, more than 60% of them singletons; the top ten hold roughly 1.5%. The material sequenced was memory CD4+ T cells sorted from blood. All receptors derive from a man aged 18 to 30 in good health. Each CDR3 is given with its conserved first and last residue. The D gene is left open where the match is weak. Only part of the rows carry a size: once, few, many, or a class if the clone is expanded.

d_call clone_size j_call v_call cdr3_aa cdr3_nt
NA NA TRBJ1-3 TRBV2 CASSESGNTIYF TGTGCCAGCAGTGAATCCGGAAACACCATATATTTT
TRBD1 few TRBJ2-6 TRBV30 CAWGTGGSGANVLTF TGTGCCTGGGGTACAGGGGGCTCTGGGGCCAACGTCCTGACTTTC
NA NA TRBJ2-3 TRBV5-1 CASSLEGITDTQYF TGCGCCAGCAGCTTGGAGGGGATCACAGATACGCAGTATTTT
TRBD1 NA TRBJ2-4 TRBV6-1 CASSGGQGNALGIQYF TGTGCCAGCAGTGGGGGACAGGGGAATGCTCTTGGCATTCAGTACTTC
NA NA TRBJ2-5 TRBV7-9 CASSSVQETQYF TGTGCCAGCAGCTCAGTCCAAGAGACCCAGTACTTC
NA NA TRBJ1-6 TRBV19 CASTNLKQGNSPLHF TGTGCCAGTACCAACCTAAAACAGGGAAATTCACCCCTCCACTTT
TRBD1 NA TRBJ1-2 TRBV27 CASSRDSSIKYGYTF TGTGCCAGCAGTAGGGACAGCTCAATCAAATATGGCTACACCTTC
NA NA TRBJ2-7 TRBV15 CATSRGRPAYEQYF TGTGCCACCAGCAGAGGACGGCCAGCCTACGAGCAGTACTTC
TRBD1 NA TRBJ1-4 TRBV6-5 CASSRGGTGNEKLFF TGTGCCAGCAGTCGGGGGGGGACAGGGAATGAAAAACTGTTTTTT
NA NA TRBJ2-1 TRBV5-4 CASSLGAGTYNEQFF TGTGCCAGCAGCTTGGGGGCTGGGACCTACAATGAGCAGTTCTTC
NA NA TRBJ2-5 TRBV18 CASSPKPGTAQREETQYF TGTGCCAGCTCACCTAAGCCCGGGACGGCGCAGAGAGAAGAGACCCAGTACTTC
NA NA TRBJ1-4 TRBV2 CASSFNPGGGEKLFF TGTGCCAGCAGCTTTAATCCTGGGGGTGGTGAAAAACTGTTTTTT
NA NA TRBJ1-5 TRBV18 CASSQNNNQPQHF TGTGCCAGCTCACAAAACAACAATCAGCCCCAGCATTTT
NA NA TRBJ2-7 TRBV5-1 CASSLEGPYEQYF TGCGCCAGCAGCTTAGAGGGACCCTACGAGCAGTACTTC
TRBD1 NA TRBJ2-7 TRBV7-9 CASSSPGQGGYEQYF TGTGCCAGCAGCTCACCGGGACAGGGAGGGTACGAGCAGTACTTC
TRBD2 few TRBJ2-1 TRBV29-1 CSVDTSGFVYNEQFF TGCAGCGTTGACACTAGCGGGTTCGTCTACAATGAGCAGTTCTTC
NA NA TRBJ2-5 TRBV11-2 CASSFPGVETQYF TGTGCCAGCAGCTTCCCCGGGGTCGAGACCCAGTACTTC
NA many TRBJ1-4 TRBV7-6 CASSLNRQHNEKLFF TGTGCCAGCAGCTTAAACCGACAGCATAATGAAAAACTGTTTTTT
TRBD2 NA TRBJ2-2 TRBV5-4 CAAENFQTSGRAGELFF TGTGCCGCCGAAAATTTCCAGACTAGCGGGAGAGCCGGGGAGCTGTTTTTT
NA NA TRBJ2-3 TRBV14 CASSQGPRTQYF TGTGCCAGCAGCCAGGGACCTCGCACGCAGTATTTT
TRBD1 once TRBJ1-2 TRBV7-2 CASSLALGQGRGYTF TGTGCCAGCAGCTTAGCCCTCGGACAGGGCAGGGGCTACACCTTC
TRBD2 NA TRBJ2-3 TRBV4-1 CASSQEWSGGGDTQYF TGCGCCAGCAGCCAAGAGTGGTCAGGCGGGGGAGATACGCAGTATTTT